These T cell receptor beta chains were read from a single sample in a study of OX40 agonist ivuxolimab in advanced cancers. Measured with immunoSEQ multiplex PCR; TCRdb has only the in-frame clones, and not every one. In the table there are roughly 13,000 clones, 80% of which are singletons. The material was CD4+ or CD8+ T cells sorted from blood, obtained in a trial of the OX40 agonist ivuxolimab. The receptor set was obtained from an adult with an advanced solid tumor such as melanoma, head and neck, liver or kidney cancer. Each CDR3 is given without its conserved first and last residue. The order of the fields is D gene, J gene, V gene, CDR3 protein. A D gene is named only where the DNA matches it firmly.

NA,TRBJ2-3,TRBV9,ASSVTRATDTQY
NA,TRBJ2-5,TRBV11-1,ASSRVGQRETQY
TRBD2,TRBJ2-1,TRBV9,ASSVMLAGHNEQF
TRBD2,TRBJ2-1,TRBV6-4,ASSDSTSGSNEQF
TRBD1,TRBJ2-4,TRBV19,ASSSPTGGNIQY
NA,TRBJ1-1,TRBV19,ASSIGGYTEAF
TRBD2,TRBJ2-7,TRBV11-2,ASSLGASGINEQY
TRBD1,TRBJ2-5,TRBV7-9,ASGTGQETQY
TRBD2,TRBJ2-2,TRBV27,ASSFISGLNTGELF
NA,TRBJ2-7,TRBV4-3,ASSQDAATYEQY
TRBD2,TRBJ2-7,TRBV7-8,ASSPPGLAGYLEY
TRBD1,TRBJ2-1,TRBV4-1,ASSQGQGAGNEQF
NA,TRBJ2-1,TRBV5-4,ASSWGFPNEQF
TRBD2,TRBJ2-5,TRBV27,ASSLSATSEETQY
TRBD1,TRBJ1-2,TRBV5-4,ASKRGGSYGYT
NA,TRBJ2-7,TRBV21-1,ASSKANSGRGEY
NA,TRBJ1-4,TRBV2,ASTDTSQGTNEKLF
NA,TRBJ1-5,TRBV28,ASSLGQGFRQPQH
TRBD2,TRBJ2-7,TRBV9,ASSPRAGDYEQY
TRBD2,TRBJ2-3,TRBV7-9,ASSSRGASGRSDTQY
NA,TRBJ1-1,TRBV28,ASSLGAPGTEAF
TRBD2,TRBJ2-7,TRBV7-9,ASSLTSGAEQY
NA,TRBJ2-3,TRBV9,ASSVAGPDTQY
NA,TRBJ1-5,TRBV30,AWSVSSGNQPQH
NA,TRBJ1-1,TRBV6-5,ASSTGFGTEAF
NA,TRBJ2-7,TRBV4-3,ASSLNGRGPEGVTYEQY
NA,TRBJ2-5,TRBV11-3,ASSRGGQHQETQY
NA,TRBJ1-3,TRBV4-1,ASSQVTGNTIY
NA,TRBJ2-3,TRBV7-6,ASSSDGGSTDTQY
NA,TRBJ2-1,TRBV6-5,ASSYSPNEQF
NA,TRBJ2-7,TRBV14,ASRPPPGTEPSLSEQY
NA,TRBJ2-7,TRBV6-8,ASSYSAGEQY
NA,TRBJ1-2,TRBV28,ASNLIGSLMGYT
TRBD2,TRBJ2-5,TRBV28,ASSLLAGSQETQY
TRBD1,TRBJ1-2,TRBV7-6,ASSSGQGDFYGYT
NA,TRBJ2-1,TRBV10-3,AIRVENEQF
NA,TRBJ2-1,TRBV27,ASSKDWLSYNEQF
TRBD2,TRBJ2-5,TRBV4-2,ASSQLTGTSGTETQY
NA,TRBJ2-7,TRBV27,ASSWGGPIYEQY
NA,TRBJ2-3,TRBV11-1,ASSLRLYIDDTQY
NA,TRBJ2-7,TRBV4-1,ASSHGGIDHEQY
NA,TRBJ1-1,TRBV19,ASSIALNTEAF
NA,TRBJ2-7,TRBV7-6,ASSLLSEQY
NA,TRBJ2-3,TRBV25-1,ASSEEGGLFTDTQY
NA,TRBJ1-1,TRBV6-5,ASSYSQGNTEAF
TRBD2,TRBJ2-5,TRBV6-1,ASSELAGGQETQY
TRBD1,TRBJ2-7,TRBV9,ASSPGQNSYEQY
NA,TRBJ2-2,TRBV4-1,ASSRIRGAGELF
NA,TRBJ2-5,TRBV15,ATSRLGQQETQY
NA,TRBJ2-7,TRBV7-3,ASSPHPGLSAEQY
NA,TRBJ2-4,TRBV18,ASSPPGGGQNIQY
NA,TRBJ2-7,TRBV30,AWNAGDPWVYEQY
NA,TRBJ2-2,TRBV6-5,ASSSMGTGELF
NA,TRBJ1-5,TRBV4-2,ASSQGRGYSNQPQH
NA,TRBJ2-5,TRBV6-5,ASSYPSSGGETQY